This T cell receptor (beta chain) came from a study of blood T cell repertoires in COVID-19. Overall study: Nucleic acid was either cDNA or gDNA, and it came from T cells, B-cell-depleted T cells, or PBMCs.

V was clipped by 4 bases and J by 7 bases, with 16 bases between them. CDR1 and CDR2 from the germline V gene are SGHVS and FNYEAQ. The CDR3 runs 15 residues. Assay: immunoSEQ multiplex PCR; the TCRdb copy retains only in-frame clones and omits some. The sample has about 71,000 clones, more than 80% seen once. The specimen sequenced was peripheral blood. V gene TRBV7-6 combines with J gene TRBJ1-4, with a weak D call TRBD1 (6 bases). This TCR derives from a man aged 25-45 years with acute or convalescent COVID-19. For the CDR3, the DNA is TGTGCCAGCAGCTCTGTTCAGGGGTTGGGTGAAAAACTGTTTTTT. This codes for CASSSVQGLGEKLFF.